This T cell receptor beta chain is drawn from a study of CD8 T cells in ankylosing spondylitis. The CDR3 length is 15 residues. The trim removed 4 bases at V and 5 bases at J, leaving 10 bases unmatched. CDR1 SGHNT and CDR2 YYREEE come from the germline V gene (reference sequence). As regards this clonotype: Antigen specificity is unknown.

General study points: What appeared characteristic of ankylosing spondylitis blood was a TCR beta motif of eight highly homologous variants.

TCRdb reprocessed the 5' RACE reads with MiXCR, giving one entry per CDR3 protein. This table has 120,000 or so distinct CDR3 sequences, approximately 14% appearing once. This clonotype was sampled from a female donor with ankylosing spondylitis or in good health (not recorded which). The chain couples TRBV5-4 to TRBJ2-5, with 8 bases that match TRBD2. The source material was blood, either unsorted or a sorted T cell fraction (not recorded which). The CDR3 sequence is CASSPGGGLLETQYF. CDR3 bases: TGTGCCAGCAGCCCCGGGGGGGGCCTGTTGGAGACCCAGTACTTC.